These 10 T cell receptor beta chains originate from one sample sequenced in a study of blood T cell repertoires in COVID-19. Assay: immunoSEQ multiplex PCR; the TCRdb copy retains only in-frame clones and omits some. Here the sample spans a few hundred thousand clones, 85% being singletons. Material for sequencing was PBMCs or T cells enriched from blood (not recorded which). The source of these receptors is a middle-aged man who had recovered from COVID-19.

On this clone: No conserved phenylalanine or tryptophan is present at the end of the CDR3, so a read error is the likely explanation. The limits of the CDR3 on the DNA are not certain, so only TCRdb's listed CDR3 is given. This chain links TRBV19 with TRBJ1-1; the table's D call TRBD1 went unverified against the DNA. The CDR3 length equals 12 residues, ends included. CDR1 and CDR2 (germline): LNHDA, SQIVND (reference sequence). The CDR3: CASSTTGTDPFL.

The chain recombines TRBV2 with TRBJ1-5; perhaps TRBD1 as D (6 bases). V was trimmed by 7 bases and J by 0 bases, leaving 22 bases between them. Germline V lookup: CDR1 SNHLY, CDR2 FYNNEI. The CDR3 spans 18 residues. The CDR3 DNA is TGTGCCAGCACCTCACGGAGGACAGCCACATATAGCAATCAGCCCCAGCATTTT. Its translation: CASTSRRTATYSNQPQHF.

This sequence joins TRBV27 and TRBJ1-5; a weak D match, TRBD1 (6 bases). This CDR3 is 15 amino acids long. Between the trimmed V and J ends, which lost 6 bases and 1 base, there was a span of 13 bases. CDR1 is MNHEY, CDR2 SMNVEV, per germline (reference sequence). The CDR3 DNA is TGTGCCAGCAGACAAAGGACAGTCAGCAATCAGCCCCAGCATTTT. Amino acids: CASRQRTVSNQPQHF.

The chain carries TRBV6-5 and TRBJ1-2; 8 nucleotides align to TRBD1. This CDR3 region has 13 residues. CDR1 and CDR2 from the germline V gene are MNHEY and SVGAGI. With V trimmed by 6 bases and J by 2 bases, 2 bases remained unmatched. The CDR3 DNA follows: TGTGCCAGCAGACGGACAGGGAACTATGGCTACACCTTC. Translated: CASRRTGNYGYTF.

V and J are TRBV7-8 and TRBJ2-7; TRBD2 agrees at 8 bases. Germline loops: CDR1 SGHVS, CDR2 FQNEAQ. V was pared by 2 bases and J by 4 bases, with 4 bases of the junction left unmatched. This CDR3 is built from 14 residues. This chain's CDR3 is CASSLLAGFYEQYF. The CDR3 nucleotides read TGTGCCAGCAGCTTATTAGCGGGATTTTACGAGCAGTACTTC.

The chain couples TRBV12-5 to TRBJ2-5; tentatively, D is TRBD2 (5 bases). The germline V gene encodes CDR1 LGHNT and CDR2 FRNRAP. This CDR3 is 16 amino acids long. Trimming stripped 1 base from V and 1 base from J, with 13 bases between. In DNA, the CDR3 is TGTGCTAGTGGTTTGGGACGGACTGAATCCCAAGAGACCCAGTACTTC. Protein: CASGLGRTESQETQYF.

The chain carries TRBV4-3 and TRBJ1-6; D is unresolved. The CDR3 sequence is 17 residues long. Germline assignment: CDR1 LGHNA and CDR2 YSLEER. The ends were cut back, 0 bases at V and 4 bases at J, with 13 bases in the middle. DNA for the CDR3: TGCGCCAGCAGCCAAGATTTGGTACAGCAGTATAATTCACCCCTCCACTTT. Protein product: CASSQDLVQQYNSPLHF.

CDR3 in amino acids: CASSLSRGASGNTIYF. In DNA form, the CDR3 reads TGTGCCAGCAGCTTGTCCAGGGGCGCCTCTGGAAACACCATATATTTT. V usage is TRBV7-8 and J usage is TRBJ1-3; a weak D match, TRBD1 (6 bases). The CDR3 spans 16 residues. V was pared by 3 bases and J by 0 bases, with 12 bases between. Germline V CDR1 and CDR2: SGHVS, FQNEAQ.

The rearrangement links TRBV19 to TRBJ2-2; tentative D call: TRBD2 (6 bases). The CDR3 totals 14 residues. Germline CDR1 is LNHDA and CDR2 is SQIVND (reference sequence). Trimming cost V 0 bases and J 7 bases, with 9 bases left between them. Written as DNA, the CDR3 is TGTGCCAGTAGTATAGATCGGGGGAACGGGGAGCTGTTTTTT. As protein: CASSIDRGNGELFF. Supplemented by reference TRBV19 and TRBJ2-2, the full variable domain reads DGGITQSPKYLFRKEGQNVTLSCEQNLNHDAMYWYRQDPGQGLRLIYYSQIVNDFQKGDIAEGYSVSREKKESFPLTVTSAQKNPTAFYLCASSIDRGNGELFFGEGSRLTVL.

V gene TRBV28 combines with J gene TRBJ1-1; TRBD1 matches at 10 bases. The CDR3 covers 15 residues. With 1 base clipped from V and 8 bases from J, the junction kept 7 bases outside the gene matches. Per germline, CDR1 MDHEN and CDR2 SYDVKM. CDR3 DNA: TGTGCCAGCAGTTTATCCGGGACAGGGGTTCGAGAAGCTTTCTTT. Protein: CASSLSGTGVREAFF.